These T cell receptor beta chains were read from a single sample in a study of blood T cell repertoires in COVID-19. Repertoires were generated with immunoSEQ multiplex PCR, while TCRdb's copy carries only in-frame clones and drops some. The profile shows some 240,000 clones, approximately 88% of them singletons. The sample consisted of peripheral blood. The receptors were sampled from a woman between 65 and 79 years old with COVID-19, enrolled during active disease. Each CDR3 is given with its conserved first and last residue. The D gene is left open where the match is weak. Rows may omit the clone size; those that give it use once, few, many or a size class.

V: TRBV19; J: TRBJ2-1; size: NA; D: TRBD1; CDR3: CASSIGPGTAYNEQFF; DNA: TGTGCCAGTAGTATAGGCCCCGGGACAGCCTACAATGAGCAGTTCTTC
V: TRBV7-2; J: TRBJ2-3; size: NA; D: TRBD2; CDR3: CASSLRLAGETQYF; DNA: TGTGCCAGCAGCTTAAGGCTAGCGGGAGAAACGCAGTATTTT
V: TRBV10-3; J: TRBJ1-2; size: few; D: NA; CDR3: CAISGSWGVYGYTF; DNA: TGTGCCATCAGTGGGTCGTGGGGGGTATATGGCTACACCTTC
V: TRBV19; J: TRBJ1-5; size: NA; D: NA; CDR3: CASSIASRQPQHF; DNA: TGTGCCAGTAGTATAGCCTCTCGTCAGCCCCAGCATTTT
V: TRBV2; J: TRBJ2-7; size: once; D: NA; CDR3: CASRRFEGEQYF; DNA: TGTGCCAGCAGAAGATTCGAGGGCGAGCAGTACTTC
V: TRBV30; J: TRBJ2-7; size: once; D: TRBD2; CDR3: CAWDAWASGYDEQYF; DNA: TGTGCCTGGGATGCGTGGGCTAGCGGGTACGACGAGCAGTACTTC
V: TRBV20-1; J: TRBJ2-1; size: NA; D: NA; CDR3: CSASFGSSYNEQFF; DNA: TGCAGTGCTAGTTTCGGGAGCTCCTACAATGAGCAGTTCTTC
V: TRBV5-4; J: TRBJ1-3; size: NA; D: NA; CDR3: CASSFQGVGNTIYF; DNA: TGTGCCAGCAGCTTTCAGGGTGTTGGAAACACCATATATTTT
V: TRBV5-1; J: TRBJ2-1; size: NA; D: NA; CDR3: CASSPTLEGEQFF; DNA: TGCGCCAGCAGCCCAACACTAGAGGGTGAGCAGTTCTTC
V: TRBV5-1; J: TRBJ1-1; size: NA; D: NA; CDR3: CASSLDRMQGSTEAFF; DNA: TGCGCCAGCAGCTTGGATAGGATGCAGGGATCCACTGAAGCTTTCTTT
V: TRBV19; J: TRBJ1-1; size: NA; D: NA; CDR3: CASLAPRGEDTEAFF; DNA: TGTGCCAGCCTAGCGCCGAGGGGTGAGGACACTGAAGCTTTCTTT
V: TRBV5-1; J: TRBJ2-7; size: NA; D: TRBD2; CDR3: CASRKGLAGLEQYF; DNA: TGCGCCAGCAGGAAAGGGCTAGCGGGACTCGAGCAGTACTTC
V: TRBV10-3; J: TRBJ2-7; size: NA; D: NA; CDR3: CAISESMGRGAYEQYF; DNA: TGTGCCATCAGTGAGTCGATGGGCAGGGGAGCCTACGAGCAGTACTTC
V: TRBV3-1/TRBV3-2; J: TRBJ1-2; size: few; D: NA; CDR3: CASSQAIQGPGGYTF; DNA: TGTGCCAGCAGCCAAGCGATACAGGGCCCGGGTGGCTACACCTTC
V: TRBV15; J: TRBJ2-1; size: NA; D: TRBD1; CDR3: CATSGNRGINNEQFF; DNA: TGTGCCACCAGCGGCAACAGGGGGATAAACAATGAGCAGTTCTTC
V: TRBV12-3/TRBV12-4; J: TRBJ1-2; size: once; D: NA; CDR3: CASSLTRGGYTF; DNA: TGTGCCAGCAGTTTGACTAGGGGTGGCTACACCTTC
V: TRBV15; J: TRBJ2-7; size: NA; D: NA; CDR3: CATSRAQAKSYEQYF; DNA: TGTGCCACCAGCAGAGCCCAGGCCAAGTCCTACGAGCAGTACTTC
V: TRBV6-5; J: TRBJ1-3; size: NA; D: NA; CDR3: CASSENLSGNTIYF; DNA: TGTGCCAGCTCGGAGAACCTCTCTGGAAACACCATATATTTT
V: TRBV27; J: TRBJ2-1; size: NA; D: NA; CDR3: CASKPGRTYNEQFF; DNA: TGTGCCAGCAAACCGGGAAGGACCTACAATGAGCAGTTCTTC
V: TRBV28; J: TRBJ1-2; size: NA; D: NA; CDR3: CASTTLVDIYGYTF; DNA: TGTGCCAGCACCACCTTAGTGGACATCTATGGCTACACCTTC
V: TRBV19; J: TRBJ2-2; size: NA; D: TRBD1; CDR3: CASTSTGYTGELFF; DNA: TGTGCCAGTACCTCGACAGGGTACACCGGGGAGCTGTTTTTT
V: TRBV27; J: TRBJ1-5; size: NA; D: NA; CDR3: CASSDLGAGNQPQHF; DNA: TGTGCCAGCAGTGACCTAGGGGCGGGCAATCAGCCCCAGCATTTT
V: TRBV5-5; J: TRBJ1-2; size: NA; D: NA; CDR3: CASSSQSQGLGGYTF; DNA: TGTGCCAGCAGCTCCCAATCACAGGGTTTAGGAGGCTACACCTTC
V: TRBV4-1; J: TRBJ2-1; size: many; D: TRBD2; CDR3: CASSPGLAGYNEQFF; DNA: TGCGCCAGCAGCCCGGGACTAGCGGGATACAATGAGCAGTTCTTC
V: TRBV3-1/TRBV3-2; J: TRBJ2-1; size: NA; D: NA; CDR3: CASSQDGGTAYNEQFF; DNA: TGTGCCAGCAGCCAAGATGGAGGGACTGCCTACAATGAGCAGTTCTTC
V: TRBV5-1; J: TRBJ2-3; size: NA; D: NA; CDR3: CASSFADTQYF; DNA: TGCGCCAGCAGCTTCGCAGATACGCAGTATTTT
V: TRBV19; J: TRBJ2-5; size: NA; D: TRBD1; CDR3: CASSIDLRQGQETQYF; DNA: TGTGCCAGTAGTATCGACCTTCGACAGGGACAAGAGACCCAGTACTTC
V: TRBV11-1; J: TRBJ1-2; size: NA; D: NA; CDR3: CATSGGNYGYTF; DNA: TGTGCCACCTCGGGAGGGAACTATGGCTACACCTTC
V: TRBV6-5; J: TRBJ1-1; size: once; D: NA; CDR3: CASTSWAALGEAFF; DNA: TGTGCCAGCACTTCCTGGGCAGCTTTGGGTGAAGCTTTCTTT
V: TRBV3-1/TRBV3-2; J: TRBJ1-3; size: NA; D: NA; CDR3: CASSQDGRTGNTIYF; DNA: TGTGCCAGCAGCCAAGATGGCAGAACTGGAAACACCATATATTTT
V: TRBV7-6; J: TRBJ1-3; size: once; D: NA; CDR3: CATSNLGAEGNTIYF; DNA: TGTGCCACGTCGAATCTGGGGGCAGAAGGAAACACCATATATTTT
V: TRBV5-6; J: TRBJ1-6; size: NA; D: TRBD1; CDR3: CASSLIDREGSPLHF; DNA: TGTGCCAGCAGCTTGATTGACAGGGAAGGTTCACCCCTCCACTTT
V: TRBV2; J: TRBJ1-2; size: once; D: NA; CDR3: CASSERTQGTGYTF; DNA: TGTGCCAGCAGTGAAAGGACGCAGGGTACTGGCTACACCTTC
V: TRBV5-1; J: TRBJ2-5; size: NA; D: TRBD1; CDR3: CASSTGQQETQYF; DNA: TGCGCCAGCAGCACGGGACAGCAAGAGACCCAGTACTTC
V: TRBV11-2; J: TRBJ2-7; size: NA; D: TRBD2; CDR3: CASTDSGGAYEQYF; DNA: TGTGCCAGCACCGATAGCGGGGGCGCCTACGAGCAGTACTTC
V: TRBV11-3; J: TRBJ2-1; size: few; D: NA; CDR3: CASSLRGYGYNEQFF; DNA: TGTGCCAGCAGCTTAAGAGGTTACGGCTACAATGAGCAGTTCTTC
V: TRBV30; J: TRBJ1-4; size: NA; D: TRBD1; CDR3: CACRDRANEKLFF; DNA: TGTGCCTGTCGAGACAGGGCAAACGAAAAACTGTTTTTT
V: TRBV20-1; J: TRBJ2-7; size: NA; D: NA; CDR3: CSTVRPYEQYF; DNA: TGCAGCACCGTGAGGCCATACGAGCAGTACTTC
V: TRBV7-3; J: TRBJ1-1; size: NA; D: NA; CDR3: CASSLTGQLNTEAFF; DNA: TGTGCCAGCAGCTTAACGGGACAACTGAACACTGAAGCTTTCTTT
V: TRBV18; J: TRBJ2-2; size: NA; D: TRBD1; CDR3: CASSPGQDTGELFF; DNA: TGTGCCAGCTCACCAGGACAGGACACCGGGGAGCTGTTTTTT
V: TRBV7-9; J: TRBJ1-2; size: NA; D: TRBD1; CDR3: CASSLGTGTNYGYTF; DNA: TGTGCCAGCAGCTTAGGGACAGGGACTAACTATGGCTACACCTTC